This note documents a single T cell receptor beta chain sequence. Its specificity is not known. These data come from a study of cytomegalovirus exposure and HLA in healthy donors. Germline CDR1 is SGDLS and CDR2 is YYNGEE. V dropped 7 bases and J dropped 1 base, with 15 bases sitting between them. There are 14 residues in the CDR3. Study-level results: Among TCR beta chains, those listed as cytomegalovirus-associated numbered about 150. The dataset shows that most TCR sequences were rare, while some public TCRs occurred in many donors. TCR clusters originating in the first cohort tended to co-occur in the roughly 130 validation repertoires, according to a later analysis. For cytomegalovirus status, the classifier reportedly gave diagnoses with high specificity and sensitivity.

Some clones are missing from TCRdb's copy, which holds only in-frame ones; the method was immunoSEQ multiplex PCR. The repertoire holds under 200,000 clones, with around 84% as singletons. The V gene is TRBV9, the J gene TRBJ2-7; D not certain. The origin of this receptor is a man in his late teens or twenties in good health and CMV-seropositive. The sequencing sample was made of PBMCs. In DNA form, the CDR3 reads TGTGCCAGCGGGCGTTCAACCGCGTCCTACGAGCAGTACTTC. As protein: CASGRSTASYEQYF.